A single sample gave rise to the 28 T cell receptor beta chains below, sequenced in a study of blood T cell repertoires in COVID-19. This table comes from immunoSEQ multiplex PCR, and its TCRdb copy is limited to in-frame clones, with some not included. Of about 38,000 clones listed, roughly 90% were seen once; the top ten hold 30% to 40%. The sequencing input was peripheral blood. These receptors were obtained from a man aged 65 to 79 with active COVID-19.

This clone has a single count. CDR3 protein: CASSDTDRGTEAFF. CDR3 DNA sequence: TGTGCCAGCAGTGACACCGACAGGGGTACTGAAGCTTTCTTT. V usage is TRBV6-4 and J usage is TRBJ1-1; 8 bases are shared with TRBD1. The CDR3 extends over 14 amino acids. CDR1 and CDR2 (germline): MRHNA, SNTAGT. J gave up 5 bases and V 2 bases, and 4 bases lay outside the gene matches.

J is TRBJ1-4 and V is TRBV7-3; a weak D match, TRBD1 (5 bases). Germline V lookup: CDR1 SGHTA, CDR2 FQGTGA. Trimming cost V 5 bases and J 7 bases, with 11 bases left between them. The CDR3 runs 13 residues. This chain's CDR3 is CASSEHRGEKLFF. CDR3 nucleotides: TGTGCCAGCAGCGAACATAGGGGTGAAAAACTGTTTTTT.

This rearrangement joins TRBV4-3 to TRBJ1-2, with D perhaps matching TRBD1 (6 bases). This CDR3 is built from 17 residues. V dropped 0 bases and J dropped 4 bases, with 18 bases sitting between them. The germline V gene encodes CDR1 LGHNA and CDR2 YSLEER. The CDR3 sequence is CASSQDKGTGRPYGYTF. DNA for the CDR3: TGCGCCAGCAGCCAAGATAAAGGAACAGGGCGTCCCTATGGCTACACCTTC.

The V call is TRBV9, the J call TRBJ2-5; perhaps TRBD1 as D (6 bases). The CDR3 runs to 15 residues. Trimming removed 2 bases from V and 2 bases from J, with 13 bases in between. CDR1 is SGDLS, CDR2 YYNGEE, per germline. In nucleotides, the CDR3 is TGTGCCAGCAGCGTCTCCAGGACAGCTCAAGAGACCCAGTACTTC. Its translation is CASSVSRTAQETQYF.

This CDR3 reads CASSSSRTPTGVEQYF. In nucleotides, the CDR3 is TGTGCCAGCAGTTCATCTCGGACTCCGACGGGGGTCGAGCAGTACTTC. The chain is built from TRBV28 and TRBJ2-7, with a possible D match to TRBD2 (6 bases). Between the trimmed V and J ends, which lost 4 bases and 6 bases, there was a span of 22 bases. Per germline, CDR1 MDHEN and CDR2 SYDVKM. This CDR3 has 16 amino acids.

The chain carries TRBV3-1 (or the pseudogene TRBV3-2) and TRBJ1-2; 9 nucleotides line up with TRBD1. Germline-derived CDR1 and CDR2 are LGHDT and YNNKEL (reference sequence). The CDR3 spans 15 residues. V shed 2 bases and J 4 bases; nucleotides not matched to a gene: 5. The CDR3 coding sequence is TGTGCCAGCAGCCAATACAGGGGGCGGGTCTATGGCTACACCTTC. Its protein product is CASSQYRGRVYGYTF.

The gene calls are TRBV2 and TRBJ2-3, with a possible D match to TRBD1 (6 bases). Germline-derived CDR1 and CDR2 are SNHLY and FYNNEI. V was clipped by 5 bases and J by 4 bases, with 19 bases between them. The CDR3 length is 16 residues. The CDR3 region has the DNA TGTGCCAGCAGTCCGGGACACCCCCTACGCGCAGATACGCAGTATTTT. Translated: CASSPGHPLRADTQYF.

The gene calls are TRBV27 and TRBJ1-5, with D hard to call. Trimming cost V 5 bases and J 4 bases, with 6 bases left between them. CDR1 is MNHEY, CDR2 SMNVEV, per germline (reference sequence). The CDR3 totals 12 residues. The CDR3 bases are TGTGCCAGCAGTCCAACAAATCAGCCCCAGCATTTT. It yields the protein CASSPTNQPQHF.

This chain joins TRBV4-1 and TRBJ2-3, with 13 bases aligning to TRBD2. This CDR3 contains 17 residues. Per the germline V gene, CDR1 is MGHRA and CDR2 is YSYEKL. Trimming at V came to 4 bases and at J to 3 bases, leaving 7 bases not matched to a gene. In DNA, the CDR3 is TGCGCCAGCAGCCCAACTAGCGGGAGGGGTATAACAGATACGCAGTATTTT. Amino acids: CASSPTSGRGITDTQYF.

The chain has TRBV30 and TRBJ2-3; TRBD1 is a possible D gene (6 bases). The CDR3 length is 13 residues. Germline V CDR1 and CDR2: GTSNPN, SVGIG (reference sequence). Trimming pared 0 bases from V and 5 bases from J, leaving 9 bases between. CDR3 in amino acids: CAWSVAGVDTQYF. CDR3 bases: TGTGCCTGGAGTGTAGCAGGGGTAGATACGCAGTATTTT.

This sequence joins TRBV6-1 and TRBJ2-1, with D perhaps matching TRBD2 (5 bases). V was clipped by 2 bases and J by 2 bases, with 10 bases between them. The CDR3 is 15 residues long. The germline V gene encodes CDR1 MNHNS and CDR2 SASEGT. The CDR3, as DNA: TGTGCCAGCAGTGAACGGCCAGCGGCCTACAATGAGCAGTTCTTC. Protein sequence: CASSERPAAYNEQFF.

This clone was observed a single time. The V call is TRBV2, the J call TRBJ2-1; 7 bases are shared with TRBD1. CDR1 and CDR2 from the germline V gene are SNHLY and FYNNEI. V shed 4 bases, J shed 7 bases, and the junction held 4 bases outside the gene matches. The CDR3 extends over 13 amino acids. This chain's CDR3 is CASSADRLNEQFF. The CDR3 coding sequence is TGTGCCAGCAGTGCGGACAGGTTGAATGAGCAGTTCTTC. Variable domain in full (rest from reference TRBV2 and TRBJ2-1): EPEVTQTPSHQVTQMGQEVILRCVPISNHLYFYWYRQILGQKVEFLVSFYNNEISEKSEIFDDQFSVERPDGSNFTLKIRSTKLEDSAMYFCASSADRLNEQFFGPGTRLTVL.

The V call is TRBV6-2 or TRBV6-3, the J call TRBJ2-7; no clear D. There are 14 residues in the CDR3. In germline, CDR1 is MNHEY, CDR2 SVGEGT. V lost 2 bases and J 5 bases, leaving 13 bases between the germline ends. The CDR3 bases are TGTGCCAGCAGTTACACTCGCCCTTATGACGAGCAGTACTTC. It translates to CASSYTRPYDEQYF.

This chain joins TRBV9 and TRBJ2-2; 9 nucleotides align to TRBD2. The CDR3 totals 16 residues. The germline gives CDR1 SGDLS, CDR2 YYNGEE. The trim removed 4 bases at V and 1 base at J, leaving 5 bases unmatched. For the CDR3, the DNA is TGTGCCAGCAGCACACGACTAGCGGTGAACACCGGGGAGCTGTTTTTT. As protein: CASSTRLAVNTGELFF.

The CDR3 DNA reads as TGTGCCAGACCCATAGGGGGATACAATGAGCAGTTCTTC. Protein sequence: CARPIGGYNEQFF. The chain is built from TRBV10-3 and TRBJ2-1; D is possibly TRBD1 (6 bases). V was pared by 10 bases and J by 4 bases, with 14 bases between. Germline V gene sequence: CDR1 ENHRY, CDR2 SYGVKD. The CDR3 contains 13 residues.

This clone was recorded a few times. The genes are TRBV4-2 and TRBJ2-7; 8 bases align to TRBD2. Per germline, CDR1 LGHNA and CDR2 YNFKEQ. V trimming: 1 base; J trimming: 11 bases; junction bases outside the gene matches: 10. CDR3 length: 14 amino acids. The CDR3, as DNA: TGTGCCAGCAGCCAAGCAACAATCGGGACTAGAAAGTACTTC. It is translated as CASSQATIGTRKYF.

This chain links TRBV30 with TRBJ1-2, with TRBD1 identical over 9 bases. Germline V gene lookup returns CDR1 GTSNPN and CDR2 SVGIG (reference sequence). The CDR3 runs to 13 residues. Losses at the gene ends were 1 base for V and 8 bases for J; bases not matched to a gene: 5. CDR3 sequence (DNA): TGTGCCTGGAGTGCTACAGGGGGCCAGGGCTACACCTTC. Encoded protein: CAWSATGGQGYTF.

V and J are TRBV7-2 and TRBJ2-1; TRBD2 agrees at 8 bases. This CDR3 contains 18 residues. The ends lost 1 base at V and 0 bases at J; junction bases unmatched: 8. Germline V gives CDR1 SGHTA, CDR2 FQGNSA. The CDR3 loop reads CASSLEVLAAYSYNEQFF. The CDR3 nucleotides read TGTGCCAGCAGCTTAGAAGTACTAGCGGCCTACTCCTACAATGAGCAGTTCTTC.

CDR3 loop: CASSFLPDTNPHYEQYF. CDR3 in DNA: TGTGCCAGCAGTTTTCTCCCCGACACCAACCCCCACTACGAGCAGTACTTC. The genes are TRBV28 and TRBJ2-7; D gene ambiguous. The V end lost 3 bases, the J end lost 3 bases, and 21 bases lay between the germline ends. The CDR3 is made up of 17 amino acids. Germline lookup yields CDR1 MDHEN and CDR2 SYDVKM. The entire variable domain, with the rest obtained from reference TRBV28 and TRBJ2-7, is as follows: DVKVTQSSRYLVKRTGEKVFLECVQDMDHENMFWYRQDPGLGLRLIYFSYDVKMKEKGDIPEGYSVSREKKERFSLILESASTNQTSMYLCASSFLPDTNPHYEQYFGPGTRLTVT.

The chain combines TRBV28 with TRBJ1-3; D gene ambiguous. V lost 2 bases and J lost 2, with 13 bases in between. Germline V gene sequence: CDR1 MDHEN, CDR2 SYDVKM. This CDR3 contains 16 residues. The CDR3 coding sequence is TGTGCCAGCAGTTTAGAGATACAGTTAGCTGGAAACACCATATATTTT. Its protein product is CASSLEIQLAGNTIYF.

V gene TRBV19 combines with J gene TRBJ1-5; D uncertain. CDR1 is LNHDA and CDR2 is SQIVND in the germline V gene (reference sequence). There are 14 residues in the CDR3. V was trimmed by 1 base and J by 2 bases, leaving 6 bases between them. In DNA form, the CDR3 reads TGTGCCAGTAGTATAGCCCGAGGCAATCAGCCCCAGCATTTT. Translated: CASSIARGNQPQHF.

The CDR3 here is CASSKTGYYEQYF. The DNA of the CDR3 is TGTGCCAGTAGCAAAACAGGGTACTACGAGCAGTACTTC. The chain recombines TRBV19 with TRBJ2-7; weak D call: TRBD1 (6 bases). CDR1 LNHDA and CDR2 SQIVND come from the germline V gene (reference sequence). The CDR3 is made up of 13 amino acids. The V end lost 6 bases, the J end lost 3 bases, and 12 bases lay between the germline ends.

The chain links TRBV27 to TRBJ2-7, with TRBD2 matching over 9 bases. Germline CDR1 is MNHEY and CDR2 is SMNVEV (reference sequence). V trimming: 6 bases; J trimming: 4 bases; junction bases outside the gene matches: 7. There are 14 residues in the CDR3. CDR3 nucleotides: TGTGCCAGCAGCCTTTCGGGACTAGCTTACGAGCAGTACTTC. Translating it yields CASSLSGLAYEQYF.

This clone was seen more than once but under ten times. V gene TRBV18 combines with J gene TRBJ2-2; maybe TRBD1 (6 bases). The CDR3 is 14 amino acids. With 7 bases removed from V and 0 bases from J, the gap between germline ends came to 9 bases. CDR1 is KGHSH and CDR2 is LQKENI in the germline V gene. CDR3 loop: CASLGAANTGELFF. CDR3 bases: TGTGCCAGCTTGGGGGCAGCGAACACCGGGGAGCTGTTTTTT.

The rearrangement uses TRBV7-9 and TRBJ1-2, with D perhaps matching TRBD1 (6 bases). Germline V gene lookup returns CDR1 SEHNR and CDR2 FQNEAQ (reference sequence). V gave up 3 bases and J gave up 8 bases, with 22 bases separating them. CDR3 length: 16 residues. The CDR3, as DNA: TGTGCCAGCAGCTTCCCCTCGTTGGAAGGGGGTTTAGGCTACACCTTC. This translates into CASSFPSLEGGLGYTF.

The rearrangement uses TRBV6-5 and TRBJ2-7; tentatively, D is TRBD1 (7 bases). Germline CDR1 and CDR2: MNHEY and SVGAGI. Trimming cost V 6 bases and J 4 bases, with 16 bases left between them. The CDR3 totals 14 residues. The CDR3 nucleotides are TGTGCCAGCAGAAAGGGCCAGGGGGGTTACGAGCAGTACTTC. This sequence encodes CASRKGQGGYEQYF.

The chain recombines TRBV19 with TRBJ2-1, with TRBD2 identical over 9 bases. V lost 7 bases and J lost 9; bases outside the gene matches: 13. The CDR3 has 15 amino acids. Germline-derived CDR1 and CDR2 are LNHDA and SQIVND (reference sequence). CDR3 region: CASTPTLSGRSEQFF. The DNA of the CDR3 is TGTGCCAGTACACCCACTCTGAGCGGGAGGAGTGAGCAGTTCTTC.

The rearrangement links TRBV6-2 or TRBV6-3 to TRBJ2-7; TRBD2 agrees at 12 bases. The CDR3 has 16 amino acids. The germline CDR1 and CDR2 sequences are MNHEY and SVGEGT. Unmatched junction bases numbered 7, after V lost 4 bases and J lost 3 bases. CDR3 coding DNA: TGTGCCAGCAGTTTCGGACTAGCGGGGCCCCTCTACGAGCAGTACTTC. Protein product: CASSFGLAGPLYEQYF.